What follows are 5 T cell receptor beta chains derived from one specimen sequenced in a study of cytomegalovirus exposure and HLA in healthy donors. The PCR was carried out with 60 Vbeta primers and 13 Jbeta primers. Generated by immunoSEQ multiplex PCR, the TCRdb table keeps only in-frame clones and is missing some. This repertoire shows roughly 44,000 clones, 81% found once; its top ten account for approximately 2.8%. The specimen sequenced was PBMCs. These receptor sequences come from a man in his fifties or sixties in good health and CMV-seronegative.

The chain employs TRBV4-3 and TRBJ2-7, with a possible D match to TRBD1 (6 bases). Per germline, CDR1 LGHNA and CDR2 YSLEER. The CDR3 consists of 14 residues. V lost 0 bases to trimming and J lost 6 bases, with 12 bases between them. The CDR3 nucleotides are TGCGCCAGCAGCCAAGAGGCAGGGGTAGTCGAGCAGTACTTC. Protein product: CASSQEAGVVEQYF.

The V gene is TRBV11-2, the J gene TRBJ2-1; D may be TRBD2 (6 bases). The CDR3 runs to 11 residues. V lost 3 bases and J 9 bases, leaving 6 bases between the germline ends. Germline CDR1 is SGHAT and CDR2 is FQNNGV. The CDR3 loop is CASSFGGEQFF. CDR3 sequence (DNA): TGTGCCAGCAGCTTCGGGGGTGAGCAGTTCTTC.

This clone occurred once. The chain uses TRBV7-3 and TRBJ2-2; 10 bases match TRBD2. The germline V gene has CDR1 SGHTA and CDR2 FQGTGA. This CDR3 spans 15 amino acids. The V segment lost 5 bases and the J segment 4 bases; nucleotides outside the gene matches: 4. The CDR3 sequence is CASSISGRGTGELFF. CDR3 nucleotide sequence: TGTGCCAGCAGCATAAGCGGGAGGGGCACCGGGGAGCTGTTTTTT.

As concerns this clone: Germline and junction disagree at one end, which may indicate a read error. The CDR3, as DNA: TGTGCCAGCAGCCAAGATTATTACAGCTTGGGGCTGATCTTC. It encodes CASSQDYYSLGLIF. This rearrangement joins TRBV14 to TRBJ2-1; a possible D gene is TRBD1 (5 bases). CDR3 length: 14 amino acids. Germline loops: CDR1 SGHDN, CDR2 FVKESK.

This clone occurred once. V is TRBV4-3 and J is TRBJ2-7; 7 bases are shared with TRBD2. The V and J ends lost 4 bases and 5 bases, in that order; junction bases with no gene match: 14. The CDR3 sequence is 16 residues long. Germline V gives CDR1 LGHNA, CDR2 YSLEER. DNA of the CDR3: TGCGCCAGCAGCCCGACTTGGGGAGCGGGATTCAACGAGCAGTACTTC. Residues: CASSPTWGAGFNEQYF.